The 21 T cell receptor beta chains listed next were all sequenced from one sample in a study of PD-1 blockade in classical Hodgkin lymphoma. Autologous stem cell transplantation was followed by relapse in every patient, and brentuximab vedotin exposure varied. The data were produced by immunoSEQ multiplex PCR, yet TCRdb's version contains in-frame clones alone and is incomplete. Of 84,000 or so clones listed, nearly 95% are singletons. Specimen: peripheral blood mononuclear cells (PBMCs), collected before the second cycle of nivolumab. The receptors originated from a human donor with classical Hodgkin lymphoma.

The chain employs TRBV10-1 and TRBJ2-5, with D possibly being TRBD1 (6 bases). This CDR3 spans 14 amino acids. Germline CDR1 and CDR2: WNHNN and SYGVQD (reference sequence). With 4 bases removed from V and 3 bases from J, the gap between germline ends came to 12 bases. The CDR3 sequence is CASSAHRAEETQYF. The CDR3 DNA reads as TGCGCCAGCAGTGCCCACAGGGCAGAAGAGACCCAGTACTTC.

J is TRBJ2-7 and V is TRBV10-1; D is ambiguous. Trimming left V 4 bases short and J 4 bases short, with 11 bases between. The CDR3 totals 13 residues. Germline values: CDR1 WNHNN, CDR2 SYGVQD (reference sequence). The CDR3 DNA sequence: TGCGCCAGCAGTGCCGGACGGTCTTACGAGCAGTACTTC. As protein: CASSAGRSYEQYF.

The chain carries TRBV30 and TRBJ1-1, with D possibly matching TRBD1 (5 bases). This CDR3 region has 13 residues. Germline V gene sequence: CDR1 GTSNPN, CDR2 SVGIG (reference sequence). Trimming left V 3 bases short and J 1 base short, with 9 bases between. The CDR3 protein is CAWSAQGNTEAFF. The CDR3 region has the DNA TGTGCCTGGAGCGCCCAGGGGAACACTGAAGCTTTCTTT. Full variable domain (rest looked up from reference TRBV30 and TRBJ1-1): SQTIHQWPATLVQPVGSPLSLECTVEGTSNPNLYWYRQAAGRGLQLLFYSVGIGQISSEVPQNLSASRPQDRQFILSSKKLLLSDSGFYLCAWSAQGNTEAFFGQGTRLTVV.

This rearrangement joins TRBV9 to TRBJ2-7; 7 nucleotides agree with TRBD1. V lost 2 bases, J lost 6 bases, and 8 bases stayed unmatched. This CDR3 contains 14 residues. Germline values: CDR1 SGDLS, CDR2 YYNGEE. CDR3 amino acids: CASSVSDRVGEQYF. Here the CDR3 DNA reads TGTGCCAGCAGCGTGTCCGACAGGGTGGGCGAGCAGTACTTC.

The V gene is TRBV6-5, the J gene TRBJ2-5; 9 nucleotides match TRBD2. Germline CDR1 reads MNHEY; CDR2 reads SVGAGI. The CDR3 loop spans 15 amino acids. The V gene end was trimmed by 7 bases and the J gene end by 5 bases; junction bases not matched to a gene: 11. The CDR3 coding sequence is TGTGCCAGCACCAATAGGCGGGCGGGAGGGGAGACCCAGTACTTC. Translating gives CASTNRRAGGETQYF.

The V call is TRBV4-2, the J call TRBJ1-3; no clear D gene. Trimming stripped 1 base from V and 5 bases from J, with 6 bases between. The CDR3 has 13 amino acids. The germline gives CDR1 LGHNA, CDR2 YNFKEQ. The CDR3 loop reads CASSQVRRNTIYF. CDR3 DNA sequence: TGTGCCAGCAGCCAAGTTCGACGAAACACCATATATTTT.

The CDR3 protein is CASSLNRLKGTQYF. The DNA of the CDR3 is TGTGCCAGCAGTCTCAACAGGCTTAAAGGGACCCAGTACTTC. This sequence joins TRBV27 and TRBJ2-5; D possibly corresponds to TRBD1 (5 bases). This CDR3 has 14 residues. The germline CDR1 and CDR2 sequences are MNHEY and SMNVEV (reference sequence). The germline V and J ends were trimmed by 5 bases and 7 bases, with 17 bases remaining between them.

The V call is TRBV19, the J call TRBJ1-1, with a possible D match to TRBD1 (5 bases). The germline V and J ends were trimmed by 6 bases and 0 bases, with 17 bases remaining between them. This CDR3 region has 16 residues. In germline, CDR1 is LNHDA, CDR2 SQIVND (reference sequence). CDR3 residues: CASSNLRVSMNTEAFF. As DNA, the CDR3 is TGTGCCAGTAGCAACCTCAGGGTTTCAATGAACACTGAAGCTTTCTTT.

This chain's CDR3 is CASSLELAGASTDTQYF. CDR3 in DNA: TGTGCCAGCAGCTTAGAACTAGCGGGGGCAAGCACAGATACGCAGTATTTT. The genes are TRBV11-2 and TRBJ2-3; 11 nucleotides match TRBD2. This CDR3 is built from 17 residues. V was clipped by 0 bases and J by 0 bases; unmatched bases: 2. Germline V CDR1 and CDR2: SGHAT, FQNNGV.

This rearrangement joins TRBV2 to TRBJ1-2; D unclear. The V gene's germline CDR1 is SNHLY and CDR2 FYNNEI. CDR3 size: 12 residues. Trimming took off 11 bases at V and 4 bases at J, with 14 bases between the two ends. The DNA for the CDR3 is TGTGCCGGCTTCCTGGGGAGCTATGGCTACACCTTC. Protein product: CAGFLGSYGYTF. Full variable domain (missing parts from reference TRBV2 and TRBJ1-2): EPEVTQTPSHQVTQMGQEVILRCVPISNHLYFYWYRQILGQKVEFLVSFYNNEISEKSEIFDDQFSVERPDGSNFTLKIRSTKLEDSAMYFCAGFLGSYGYTFGSGTRLTVV.

This chain uses TRBV9 with TRBJ2-1; D may be TRBD2 (7 bases). CDR1 is SGDLS and CDR2 is YYNGEE in the germline V gene. CDR3 length: 17 amino acids. V was shortened by 0 bases and J by 10 bases, with 23 bases between the two germline ends. The CDR3 loop is CASSVAGGRGFFGEQFF. The CDR3, as DNA: TGTGCCAGCAGCGTAGCCGGGGGGCGAGGATTTTTTGGGGAGCAGTTCTTC.

The chain carries TRBV21-1 and TRBJ1-2. TRBV21-1 is a known pseudogene. The CDR3 loop spans 15 amino acids. The CDR3 nucleotides read TGTGCCAGCAGCAAAGCCCCGGTTTGGGGTTATGGCTACACCTTC. Its protein product is CASSKAPVWGYGYTF.

The chain employs TRBV28 and TRBJ1-1, with D perhaps matching TRBD1 (5 bases). This CDR3 contains 14 residues. The germline V gene has CDR1 MDHEN and CDR2 SYDVKM. V gave up 6 bases and J gave up 0 bases, with 11 bases separating them. The DNA of the CDR3 is TGTGCCAGCAGGGATGACAGTGTGAACACTGAAGCTTTCTTT. This gives the protein CASRDDSVNTEAFF.

The chain joins TRBV29-1 to TRBJ2-7, with 8 bases that match TRBD2. Germline V gives CDR1 SQVTM, CDR2 ANQGSEA. The CDR3 extends over 15 amino acids. The J segment lost 3 bases and the V segment lost 7 bases, leaving 14 bases of the junction unmatched. The CDR3 sequence is CSARGPSGRGYEQYF. In DNA form, the CDR3 reads TGCAGCGCAAGGGGACCCAGCGGGAGAGGCTACGAGCAGTACTTC.

V usage is TRBV30 and J usage is TRBJ1-2; unclear D gene. The CDR3 runs 12 residues. The germline V and J ends were trimmed by 4 bases and 8 bases, with 14 bases remaining between them. CDR1 and CDR2 from the germline V gene are GTSNPN and SVGIG (reference sequence). Here the CDR3 DNA reads TGTGCCTGGATTAGTAGAATATGGGGCTACACCTTC. It is translated as CAWISRIWGYTF.

The V call is TRBV12-5, the J call TRBJ2-7, with 10 bases fitting TRBD1. The V gene end was trimmed by 0 bases and the J gene end by 2 bases; junction bases not matched to a gene: 7. Germline loops: CDR1 LGHNT, CDR2 FRNRAP. This CDR3 has 17 amino acids. The DNA for the CDR3 is TGTGCTAGTGGTTTGGTCGACGGGACAGGGGCCCCCTACGAGCAGTACTTC. Translation gives CASGLVDGTGAPYEQYF. Full variable domain (missing parts from reference TRBV12-5 and TRBJ2-7): DARVTQTPRHKVTEMGQEVTMRCQPILGHNTVFWYRQTMMQGLELLAYFRNRAPLDDSGMPKDRFSAEMPDATLATLKIQPSEPRDSAVYFCASGLVDGTGAPYEQYFGPGTRLTVT.

This chain links TRBV2 with TRBJ2-3; tentatively, D is TRBD1 (5 bases). Looked up from germline, CDR1 is SNHLY and CDR2 is FYNNEI. The CDR3 extends over 14 amino acids. Trimming left V 8 bases short and J 2 bases short, with 14 bases between. The CDR3 sequence is CASHIRGTTDTQYF. The CDR3 DNA reads TGTGCCAGCCACATTAGGGGCACCACAGATACGCAGTATTTT.

V usage is TRBV5-4 and J usage is TRBJ1-1; D remains unclear. Germline-derived CDR1 and CDR2 are SGHNT and YYREEE (reference sequence). The CDR3 has 14 residues. V was shortened by 3 bases and J by 4 bases, with 13 bases between the two germline ends. For the CDR3, the DNA is TGTGCCAGCAGCTCCCGGACGGCGGGCACTGAAGCTTTCTTT. Translation: CASSSRTAGTEAFF.

The chain is built from TRBV29-1 and TRBJ2-7; 9 nucleotides match TRBD2. CDR3 length: 16 residues. After removal of 3 bases from V and 2 bases from J, the junction contained 11 bases not matched to a gene. Per germline, CDR1 SQVTM and CDR2 ANQGSEA. The CDR3 DNA reads TGCAGCGTTGACGGCCTAGCGGGGCGCCGCACCTACGAGCAGTACTTC. Protein: CSVDGLAGRRTYEQYF.

V usage is TRBV19 and J usage is TRBJ2-5; D is unclear. CDR1 is LNHDA and CDR2 is SQIVND in the germline V gene (reference sequence). V lost 7 bases and J lost 2, with 5 bases in between. CDR3 length: 11 amino acids. In DNA, the CDR3 is TGTGCCAGTATCTTTCAAGAGACCCAGTACTTC. As protein: CASIFQETQYF.

The chain couples TRBV16 to TRBJ1-5; 7 bases map to TRBD1. The germline gives CDR1 KGHSY, CDR2 FQNENV. The CDR3 has 14 amino acids. Trimming cost V 3 bases and J 6 bases; bases outside gene matches: 5. The CDR3 DNA follows: TGTGCCAGCAGCCAGACAGGGTCGGGTCAGCCCCAGCATTTT. Translated, it gives CASSQTGSGQPQHF.